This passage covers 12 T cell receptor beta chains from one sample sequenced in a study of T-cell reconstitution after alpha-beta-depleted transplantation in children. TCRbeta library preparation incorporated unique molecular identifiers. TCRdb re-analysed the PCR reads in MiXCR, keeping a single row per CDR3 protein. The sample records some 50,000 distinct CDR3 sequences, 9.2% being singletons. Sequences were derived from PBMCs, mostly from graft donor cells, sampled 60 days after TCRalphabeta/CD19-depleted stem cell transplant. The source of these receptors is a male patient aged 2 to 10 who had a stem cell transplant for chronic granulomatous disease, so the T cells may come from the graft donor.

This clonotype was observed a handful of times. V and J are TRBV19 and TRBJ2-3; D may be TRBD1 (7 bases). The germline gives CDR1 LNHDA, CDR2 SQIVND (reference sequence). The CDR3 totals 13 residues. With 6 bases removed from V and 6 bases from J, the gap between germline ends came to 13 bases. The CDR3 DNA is TGTGCCAGTAGGCGACCAGGGGGGGATACGCAGTATTTT. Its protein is CASRRPGGDTQYF.

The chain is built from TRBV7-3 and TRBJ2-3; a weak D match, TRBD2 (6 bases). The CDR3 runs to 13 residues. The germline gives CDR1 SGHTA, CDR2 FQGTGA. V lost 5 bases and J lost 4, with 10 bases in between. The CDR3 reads CASSRPGADTQYF. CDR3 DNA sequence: TGTGCCAGCAGCCGACCGGGGGCAGATACGCAGTATTTT. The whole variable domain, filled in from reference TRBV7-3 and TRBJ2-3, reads GAGVSQTPSNKVTEKGKYVELRCDPISGHTALYWYRQSLGQGPEFLIYFQGTGAADDSGLPNDRFFAVRPEGSVSTLKIQRTERGDSAVYLCASSRPGADTQYFGPGTRLTVL.

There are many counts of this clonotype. The CDR3 DNA sequence: TGCGCCAGCAGCCTCGACCTGACGGGCGAGCAGTACTTC. The encoded protein is CASSLDLTGEQYF. This sequence joins TRBV5-1 and TRBJ2-7; D remains unclear. Trimming removed 4 bases at V and 6 bases at J, with 14 bases between. The CDR3 length is 13 residues. Germline V gene sequence: CDR1 SGHRS, CDR2 YFSETQ.

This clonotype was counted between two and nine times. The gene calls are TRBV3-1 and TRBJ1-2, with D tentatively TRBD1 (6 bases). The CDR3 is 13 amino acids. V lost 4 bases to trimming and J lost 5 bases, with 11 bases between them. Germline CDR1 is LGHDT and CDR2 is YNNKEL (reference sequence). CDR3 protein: CASSLGRGYGYTF. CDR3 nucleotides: TGTGCCAGCAGCCTTGGTAGGGGGTATGGCTACACCTTC.

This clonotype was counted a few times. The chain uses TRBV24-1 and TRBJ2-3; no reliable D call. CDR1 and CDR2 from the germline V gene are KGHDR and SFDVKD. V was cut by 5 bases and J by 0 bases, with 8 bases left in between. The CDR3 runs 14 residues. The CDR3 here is CATSGTVSTDTQYF. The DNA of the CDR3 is TGTGCCACCAGTGGCACGGTAAGCACAGATACGCAGTATTTT.

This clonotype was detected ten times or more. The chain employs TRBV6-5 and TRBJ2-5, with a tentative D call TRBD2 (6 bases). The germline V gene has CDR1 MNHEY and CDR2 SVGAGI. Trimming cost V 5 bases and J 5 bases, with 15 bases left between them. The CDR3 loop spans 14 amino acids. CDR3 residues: CASSHLGDWETQYF. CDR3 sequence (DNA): TGTGCCAGCAGTCACTTAGGGGACTGGGAGACCCAGTACTTC.

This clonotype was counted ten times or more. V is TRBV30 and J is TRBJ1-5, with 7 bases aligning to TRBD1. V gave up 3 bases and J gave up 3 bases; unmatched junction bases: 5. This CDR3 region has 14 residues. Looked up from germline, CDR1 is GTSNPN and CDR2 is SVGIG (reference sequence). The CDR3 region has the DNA TGTGCCTGGAGCGGGGACAGCCACAATCAGCCCCAGCATTTT. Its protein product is CAWSGDSHNQPQHF. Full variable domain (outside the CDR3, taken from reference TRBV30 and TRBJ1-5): SQTIHQWPATLVQPVGSPLSLECTVEGTSNPNLYWYRQAAGRGLQLLFYSVGIGQISSEVPQNLSASRPQDRQFILSSKKLLLSDSGFYLCAWSGDSHNQPQHFGDGTRLSIL.

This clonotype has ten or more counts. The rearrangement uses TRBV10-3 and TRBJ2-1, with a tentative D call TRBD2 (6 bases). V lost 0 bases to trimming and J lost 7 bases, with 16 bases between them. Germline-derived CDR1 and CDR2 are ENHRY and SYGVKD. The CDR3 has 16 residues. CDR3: CAISESLGGMGNEQFF. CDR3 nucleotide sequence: TGTGCCATCAGTGAGTCGTTGGGCGGGATGGGGAATGAGCAGTTCTTC.

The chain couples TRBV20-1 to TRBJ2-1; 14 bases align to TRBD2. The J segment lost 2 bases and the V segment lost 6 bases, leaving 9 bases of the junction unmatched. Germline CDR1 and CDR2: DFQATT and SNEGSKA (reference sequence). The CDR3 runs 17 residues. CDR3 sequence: CSATGLAGVFAYNEQFF. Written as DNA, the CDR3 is TGCAGTGCCACGGGACTAGCGGGAGTTTTTGCCTACAATGAGCAGTTCTTC.

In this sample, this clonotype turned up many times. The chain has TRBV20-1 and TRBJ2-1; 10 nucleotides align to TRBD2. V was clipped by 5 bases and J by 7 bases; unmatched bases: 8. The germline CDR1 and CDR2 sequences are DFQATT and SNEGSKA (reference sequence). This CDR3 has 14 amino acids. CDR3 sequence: CSASLAGVKNEQFF. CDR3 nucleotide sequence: TGCAGTGCTTCCCTAGCGGGAGTGAAAAATGAGCAGTTCTTC.

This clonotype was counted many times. The DNA of the CDR3 is TGTGCCAGCAGCTTTGGGGATTCCTACGAGCAGTACTTC. Its translation: CASSFGDSYEQYF. The genes are TRBV7-2 and TRBJ2-7; D not certain. The CDR3 has 13 residues. In germline, CDR1 is SGHTA, CDR2 FQGNSA. Trimming stripped 3 bases from V and 1 base from J, with 7 bases between.

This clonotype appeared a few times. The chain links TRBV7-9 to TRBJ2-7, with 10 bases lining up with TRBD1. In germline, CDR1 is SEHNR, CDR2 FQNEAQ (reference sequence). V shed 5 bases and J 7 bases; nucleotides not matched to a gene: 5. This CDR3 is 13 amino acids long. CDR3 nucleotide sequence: TGTGCCAGCAGCCCGGGACAGGGGTGGGAGCAGTACTTC. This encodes CASSPGQGWEQYF. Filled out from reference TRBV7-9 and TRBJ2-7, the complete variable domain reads DTGVSQNPRHKITKRGQNVTFRCDPISEHNRLYWYRQTLGQGPEFLTYFQNEAQLEKSRLLSDRFSAERPKGSFSTLEIQRTEQGDSAMYLCASSPGQGWEQYFGPGTRLTVT.